The source of this T cell receptor beta chain is a study of T cell repertoires in cytomegalovirus infection. TCRdb fed the reads into MiXCR, producing one record per CDR3 protein. The data hold 300,000 to 400,000 distinct CDR3 sequences, with around a sixth observed a single time. In its sample, this clonotype was seen a few times. CDR1 is MNHEY and CDR2 is SVGEGT in the germline V gene. Trimming took 5 bases from V and 0 from J, leaving 15 bases between them. CDR3 length equals 16 residues. This sequence originates from a human donor in good health (CMV status not recorded). Some clones in this sample may be carry-over from other donors' samples. Input material: PBMCs. The V call is TRBV6-2 or TRBV6-3, the J call TRBJ2-3; D unclear. The CDR3 DNA follows: TGTGCCAGCAGTGGCCCGACTCAGAAAAGCACAGATACGCAGTATTTT. This gives the protein CASSGPTQKSTDTQYF.